These T cell receptor beta chains were read from a single sample in a study of cytomegalovirus exposure and HLA in healthy donors. Only in-frame clones appear in the TCRdb table, and some are missing; sequencing was by immunoSEQ multiplex PCR. The sample lists more than 150,000 clones, 75% to 80% seen once, with about 14% in the top ten. The sequencing input was PBMCs. The source is a man aged 50 to 60 in good health and CMV-seropositive. The CDR3 runs from the conserved cysteine through the conserved F or W. Each record gives: J gene, D gene, clone size, V gene, CDR3 DNA, CDR3 protein. The D gene is left open where the match is weak. For some rows the clone size is stated as once, few or many, or as a class when expanded; others skip it.

>TRBJ1-1|NA|NA|TRBV30
TGTGCCTGGAGTGATCGGTTCGGCACTGAAGCTTTCTTT
CAWSDRFGTEAFF
>TRBJ1-1|NA|NA|TRBV28
TGTGCCAGCAGTTTCGCAGGGTTCATGAACACTGAAGCTTTCTTT
CASSFAGFMNTEAFF
>TRBJ1-2|TRBD1|NA|TRBV4-1
TGCGCCAGCAGCCAGACAGGGCTCTATGGCTACACCTTC
CASSQTGLYGYTF
>TRBJ1-5|NA|NA|TRBV6-1
TGTGCCAGCATACTGGGGGCTGGACAGCCCCAGCATTTT
CASILGAGQPQHF
>TRBJ2-7|NA|few|TRBV4-2
TGTGCCAGCAGCCCATTCTCAACGGGGGGCGGCGAGCAGTACTTC
CASSPFSTGGGEQYF
>TRBJ1-6|TRBD1|NA|TRBV7-9
TGTTCCAGCAGCTTATCTCTCCGACAGGGGGCCAATTCACCCCTCCACTTT
CSSSLSLRQGANSPLHF
>TRBJ2-7|NA|few|TRBV6-1
TGTGCCAGCAGTGAAGTGGTAGGGGGATCCTACGAGCAGTACTTC
CASSEVVGGSYEQYF
>TRBJ2-2|NA|NA|TRBV13
TGTGCCAGCAGCTTATCAGTCCAGGCCTCGAACACCGGGGAGCTGTTTTTT
CASSLSVQASNTGELFF
>TRBJ2-7|NA|few|TRBV10-2
TGCGCCAGCAGTGAAGGTCCCCCGCAGGGTGGGTACGAGCAGTACTTC
CASSEGPPQGGYEQYF
>TRBJ2-5|TRBD1|NA|TRBV19
TGTGCCAGTAGTAGAGACCGGACAGGGCGGGAGACCCAGTACTTC
CASSRDRTGRETQYF
>TRBJ2-3|TRBD2|NA|TRBV4-3
TGCGCCAGCAGCCAAGGGACTAGCGGGGGGGTTACAGATACGCAGTATTTT
CASSQGTSGGVTDTQYF
>TRBJ2-3|TRBD2|NA|TRBV4-3
TGCGCCAGCAGCCGAGCTGTGGGGGGGGGTGAACCAGATACGCAGTATTTT
CASSRAVGGGEPDTQYF
>TRBJ1-2|NA|NA|TRBV2
TGTGCCAGCAACCCACGGACAGCGGTTAACTATGGCTACACCTTC
CASNPRTAVNYGYTF
>TRBJ1-1|TRBD1|NA|TRBV7-3
TGTGCCAGCAGCCTATCAGGGGGCGAGGGCACTGAAGCTTTCTTT
CASSLSGGEGTEAFF
>TRBJ1-1|NA|NA|TRBV7-2
TGTGCCAGCAGCTTTACAGTAGACACTGAAGCTTTCTTT
CASSFTVDTEAFF
>TRBJ2-5|NA|NA|TRBV14
TGTGCCAGCAGCCAAGGACTCCAAGAGACCCAGTACTTC
CASSQGLQETQYF
>TRBJ1-2|TRBD1|NA|TRBV5-4
TGTGCCAGCAGCTCAGCAGGGGGCTATGGCTACACCTTC
CASSSAGGYGYTF
>TRBJ2-7|TRBD1|NA|TRBV6-5
TGTGCCAGCAGTCCGACAGGGTACGAGCAGTACTTC
CASSPTGYEQYF
>TRBJ2-2|NA|NA|TRBV5-1
TGCGCCAGCAGCTTAACGGTGGTCACCACCGGGGAGCTGTTTTTT
CASSLTVVTTGELFF
>TRBJ1-1|TRBD1|NA|TRBV7-9
TGTGCCAGCAGCTCTCCGGGACAGGGGAATGTGGAGGCTTTCTTT
CASSSPGQGNVEAFF
>TRBJ2-3|TRBD1|NA|TRBV5-4
TGTGCCAGCAGCCTGGACAGGGGAGCAGATACGCAGTATTTT
CASSLDRGADTQYF
>TRBJ1-6|TRBD1|NA|TRBV2
TGTGCCAGCAGCGCGGACAGGGGAAGTAATTCACCCCTCCACTTT
CASSADRGSNSPLHF
>TRBJ1-1|NA|NA|TRBV18
TGTGCCAGCTCACCACGACAGTACACTGAAGCTTTCTTT
CASSPRQYTEAFF
>TRBJ2-3|NA|NA|TRBV5-1
TGCGCCAGCAGCTTGGTCGGGGGTAGCACAGATACGCAGTATTTT
CASSLVGGSTDTQYF
>TRBJ2-2|NA|NA|TRBV9
TGTGCCAGCAGCGTAGTCTCCCGGGCCGGGGGGCTAGGCGGGGAGCTGTTTTTT
CASSVVSRAGGLGGELFF
>TRBJ1-2|TRBD1|once|TRBV20-1
TGCAGTACCCGGACAGGGGCGGGCTACACCTTC
CSTRTGAGYTF
>TRBJ2-3|NA|NA|TRBV29-1
TGCAGCGTTGAACTGGGGCGGACAGATACGCAGTATTTT
CSVELGRTDTQYF
>TRBJ2-2|NA|NA|TRBV5-1
TGCGCCAGCAGCTTGGGGTCCAGCGGGTGGACCGGGGAGCTGTTTTTT
CASSLGSSGWTGELFF
>TRBJ1-1|NA|NA|TRBV6-1
TGTGCCAGCAGTGAAGTTTCGACAGGGAACACTGAAGCTTTCTTT
CASSEVSTGNTEAFF
>TRBJ2-3|NA|NA|TRBV6-1
TGTGCCAGCAGAAGCGACTCCAGCACAGATACGCAGTATTTT
CASRSDSSTDTQYF
>TRBJ2-2|NA|NA|TRBV18
TGTGCCAGCTCACCAGTGGCAGGGGATATGGGCACCGGGGAGCTGTTTTTT
CASSPVAGDMGTGELFF
>TRBJ1-2|NA|NA|TRBV4-1
TGCGCCAGCAGCCAAGATACGGGCAGGACTCCCTATGGCTACACCTTC
CASSQDTGRTPYGYTF
>TRBJ2-2|TRBD2|NA|TRBV7-9
TGTGCCAGCAGCTTAGGGCGACTAGCGGGAGAAGCCGGGGAGCTGTTTTTT
CASSLGRLAGEAGELFF
>TRBJ1-1|NA|NA|TRBV6-1
TGTGCCAGCAGTCCCCCAGGTGATATGAACACTGAAGCTTTCTTT
CASSPPGDMNTEAFF
>TRBJ2-4|NA|NA|TRBV4-1
TGCGCCAGCAGCCAAGAGAGCTTAGCCAAAAACATTCAGTACTTC
CASSQESLAKNIQYF
>TRBJ2-3|TRBD2|NA|TRBV10-3
TGTGCCATCAGTGCGCCGGGGGGTGAAGGAGATACGCAGTATTTT
CAISAPGGEGDTQYF
>TRBJ1-4|NA|NA|TRBV19
TGTGCCAGTAGTATTGCAGTAAATGAAAAACTGTTTTTT
CASSIAVNEKLFF
>TRBJ2-3|TRBD2|NA|TRBV13
TGTGCCAGCAGCTCCCGGACTAGCGGGGGGGCCAGAGCAGATACGCAGTATTTT
CASSSRTSGGARADTQYF
>TRBJ1-4|TRBD1|NA|TRBV7-9
TGTTCCAGCAGCTCTACACCTGAAGACAGGGAGGTCAAAAAACTGTTTTTT
CSSSSTPEDREVKKLFF
>TRBJ1-1|TRBD1|NA|TRBV7-8
TGTGCCAGCAGCCCGTTCCGGGACAGACTCATGAACACTGAAGCTTTCTTT
CASSPFRDRLMNTEAFF
>TRBJ2-1|TRBD1|NA|TRBV9
TGTGCCGGCAGTGCTATGACAGGGCCCTACAATGAGCAGTTCTTC
CAGSAMTGPYNEQFF
>TRBJ1-2|NA|NA|TRBV28
TGTGCCAGCAGCAGTACAGGGACCTATGGCTACACCTTC
CASSSTGTYGYTF
>TRBJ2-5|TRBD1|few|TRBV5-1
TGCGCCAGCAGCTTGGGACAGGGAGTGGTCGGGGAGACCCAGTACTTC
CASSLGQGVVGETQYF
>TRBJ2-7|NA|NA|TRBV27
TGTGCCAGCAGTGACGCCCTTGGGGGGGGCCCTGCCTCCGAGCAGTACTTC
CASSDALGGGPASEQYF
>TRBJ1-2|NA|NA|TRBV29-1
TGCAGCGTTGTTGCGGGGGGCGATGGCTACACCTTC
CSVVAGGDGYTF
>TRBJ1-1|NA|NA|TRBV4-2
TGTGCCAGCAGCCCGACGGGGAAAGGGATGGGGAACACTGAAGCTTTCTTT
CASSPTGKGMGNTEAFF
>TRBJ1-3|TRBD1|NA|TRBV6-5
TGTGCCAGCAGCCGACAGGGGGCTGGAGGAAACACCATATATTTT
CASSRQGAGGNTIYF
>TRBJ1-5|TRBD1|NA|TRBV18
TGTGCCAGCTCACCAGGGTCAGGGGGGAATCAGCCCCAGCATTTT
CASSPGSGGNQPQHF
>TRBJ2-4|NA|NA|TRBV30
TGTGCCGAATCCAAGGGGGGGTCCAAAAACATTCAGTACTTC
CAESKGGSKNIQYF
>TRBJ2-3|NA|few|TRBV5-6
TGTGCCAGCAGCTTGGGTCAAGAGGGTTGGTCTCGGACAGATACGCAGTATTTT
CASSLGQEGWSRTDTQYF
>TRBJ2-2|TRBD1|NA|TRBV6-1
TGTGCCAGCAGTTTCAGGACAGGGGACACCGGGGAGCTGTTTTTT
CASSFRTGDTGELFF
>TRBJ2-5|NA|NA|TRBV4-3
TGCGCCTCCCGGGACTCGTCCTCGGAGACCCAGTACTTC
CASRDSSSETQYF
>TRBJ1-1|TRBD1|NA|TRBV19
TGTGCCAGTAGTAGCCCTGGGACAGGCGACACTGAAGCTTTCTTT
CASSSPGTGDTEAFF
>TRBJ2-2|TRBD2|NA|TRBV4-3
TGCGCCAGCAGCCAGGCAAGACTAGCGGGTTTCACCGGGGAGCTGTTTTTT
CASSQARLAGFTGELFF
>TRBJ2-2|NA|NA|TRBV9
TGTGCCAGCAGCCCGGGGGATCGGGTGGGCTTTGCCGGGGAGCTGTTTTTT
CASSPGDRVGFAGELFF
>TRBJ2-2|NA|few|TRBV6-5
TGTGCCAGCAGTCACAAACTAGCTGGGGAGCTGTTTTTT
CASSHKLAGELFF
>TRBJ1-5|NA|few|TRBV6-1
TGTGCCAGCAGTGAAGCACGGGATCAGCCCCAGCATTTT
CASSEARDQPQHF
>TRBJ1-2|TRBD1|NA|TRBV13
TGTGCCAGCAGCTCCGGACAGGTCTATGGCTACACCTTC
CASSSGQVYGYTF
>TRBJ1-3|TRBD1|NA|TRBV6-6
TGTGCCAGCAGTAGGGACAGTGGAAACACCATATATTTT
CASSRDSGNTIYF